This record looks at one T cell receptor beta chain sequence and its context. The antigen this receptor binds is unknown. Nothing much larger sits one base from this clone, and base qualities are not available. The CDR3 holds 12 amino acids from the cysteine to the phenylalanine. Here the CDR3 DNA is all that survives: 36 bases in frame from base 1. V loses 7 bases of germline sequence and J loses 4 bases, and the interval between the two ends is 11 bases. This specimen comes from a study of T-cell memory formation after mild COVID-19 (dated by TCRdb to 2020 to 2023). Regarding the research as a whole: TCR sequence clusters from the two donors were found to be largely donor specific. T-cell clones expanding and contracting after mild COVID-19 in a couple of donors were tracked by longitudinal TCRalpha and TCRbeta repertoire sequencing. Two young, previously healthy adult volunteers, one female and one male, were included in the cohort. Summary of the overall study and its limitations: Some responding clones were found in pre-infection memory, which suggests that pre-existing cross-reactive memory T cells took part in the SARS-CoV-2 response. The second-wave clones that peaked on day 37 were not confirmed to be SARS-CoV-2 specific. Clones that contracted from day 15 to 85 showed balanced CD4/CD8 phenotypes, whereas a second wave of clones that expanded from day 15 to 37 leaned towards CD4+. Contracting CD4+ clones appeared mostly in the CM and EM memory subsets, whereas CD8+ clones were enriched in EMRA. Only two mild cases were covered in the study, and larger cohorts including severe cases with pre-infection samples were considered necessary.

Reads for this sample came from an Illumina NovaSeq 6000. TCRalpha and TCRbeta cDNA libraries were constructed by 5'RACE with constant-segment primers, with sample barcodes and unique molecular identifiers being introduced. RNA was extracted from every sample with Trizol reagent. Library amplification was performed in two PCR steps, and a second sample barcode and Illumina TruSeq adapters were introduced in the second step. Libraries were sequenced on an Illumina NovaSeq with 2 x 150 bp paired-end reads. In the authors' own workflow: Demultiplexing of reads and collapsing into UMI-guided consensus sequences were performed with migec v1.2.7. Using mixcr v2.1.11, UMI consensuses were aligned to TRA and TRB V and J templates and then assembled into clonotypes. A clonotype was counted as expanded or contracted only when both edgeR and NoisET called the clonotype significant, with the noise models trained on biological replicates. For edgeR calls, a false discovery rate-adjusted p below 0.01 and a log2 fold-change threshold of 1 were applied. As an exploratory analysis of dynamics, max-normalized trajectories of the 1000 most abundant clonotypes were examined with PCA combined with hierarchical clustering. The CD4 or CD8 phenotype of responding clones was assigned using the separately sequenced CD4+ and CD8+ repertoires. TCRdb trimmed public reads at Q25 via fastp, called clones via MiXCR and kept in-frame beta chains. Entries that share a CDR3 protein sequence are merged under the most common genes and DNA. Clone size and V and J calls follow TCRdb, not the original study. Within this sample are fewer than 450,000 distinct CDR3 sequences, with around 20% of them counted one time only. The ten biggest clones cover around 12% of the sample.

PBMCs were isolated by Ficoll-Paque density gradient centrifugation. The chain is assembled from TRBV12-3 or TRBV12-4 and TRBJ2-7, with an unclear D gene assignment. Sequencing input: PBMCs or a T cell subset sorted from them (not recorded which). The sequence was obtained from an adult woman who had mild COVID-19 (a few samples of this study predate the infection). The sample titles of this study are shuffled in the database, so cell type and time point are left out; the donor was told from shared clones. The CDR3 reads CASTRFLYEQYF. The nucleotide sequence is TGTGCCAGCACTCGCTTTCTATACGAGCAGTACTTC.